A single sample gave rise to the 30 T cell receptor beta chains below, sequenced in a study of tissue T cells after allogeneic stem cell transplantation. This table comes from immunoSEQ multiplex PCR, and its TCRdb copy is limited to in-frame clones, with some not included. The profile shows just over 20,000 clones, around 63% of them singletons. Sequencing used blood. The origin of the receptors is a female BALB/c mouse in good health. For this strain, the MHC haplotype corresponds to H2-d.

This clone was detected a few times. Gene names are mouse gene names. With the read ending 1 residue before the CDR3 end, the germline J gene is used to fill in that end. The chain joins TRBV19 to TRBJ2-7; D gene unclear. CDR1 FNHDT and CDR2 SITEND come from the germline V gene (reference sequence). The CDR3 is made up of 12 amino acids. Deletions cut 4 bases from V and 7 bases from J, with 12 bases between. The CDR3 region is CASSHRRVEQYF. The CDR3 DNA, read in part, is TGTGCCAGCAGTCACCGGCGGGTCGAACAGTAC.

On this clone itself: The gene names given are mouse names. The observed sequence ends 1 residue before the CDR3 terminus, with the missing tail filled in from the germline J gene. The chain carries TRBV1 and TRBJ1-1; 9 bases align to TRBD1. CDR1 NSQYPW and CDR2 LRSPGD come from the germline V gene (reference sequence). The junction had 3 bases not matched to a gene; V was cut back by 0 bases and J by 1 base. This CDR3 is built from 16 residues. The CDR3 here is CTCSADLGQGNTEVFF. CDR3 bases read: TGCACCTGCAGTGCAGATTTGGGACAGGGGAACACAGAAGTCTTC.

As concerns this clone: The genes are named according to mouse. The CDR3 end falls 1 residue outside the read, so it is completed with the germline J gene. This chain uses TRBV13-3 with TRBJ2-4, with D perhaps matching TRBD1 (5 bases). V lost 3 bases to trimming and J lost 0 bases, with 8 bases between them. The CDR3 has 14 residues. Germline loops: CDR1 NNHDY, CDR2 SYVADS. The sequenced CDR3 bases are TGTGCCAGCAGTGGGACAACTAGTCAAAACACCTTGTAC. It translates to CASSGTTSQNTLY. The full CDR3 is CASSGTTSQNTLYF.

Points on this clone: Genes and germline come from the mouse. The read ends 1 residue shy of where the CDR3 ends; the end is completed using the germline J gene. The chain combines TRBV13-1 with TRBJ2-1; 7 positions agree with TRBD2. The CDR3 covers 14 residues. Trimming cost V 2 bases and J 2 bases; bases outside gene matches: 1. Germline V gives CDR1 NSHNY, CDR2 SYGAGN. CDR3 in amino acids: CASSEGGDYAEQFF. The covered CDR3 bases are TGTGCCAGCAGTGAGGGGGGGGACTATGCTGAGCAGTTC.

In regard to this clone: The gene names given are mouse names. The read stops 1 residue short of the end of the CDR3; the missing end is completed from the germline J gene. This specimen includes other DNA sequences encoding the same CDR3. The gene calls are TRBV20 and TRBJ1-2; D is ambiguous. Looked up from germline, CDR1 is GFQATS and CDR2 is STVNSAI. V gave up 2 bases and J gave up 1 base, with 2 bases separating them. The CDR3 is made up of 11 amino acids. The CDR3 sequence: CGARQNSDYTF. Incomplete CDR3 DNA: TGTGGTGCTAGGCAAAACTCCGACTACACC.

This clone is a singleton in its sample. Genes and germline are mouse. The CDR3: CASGDRDYAEQFF. The CDR3 bases that were read are TGTGCCAGCGGTGACAGGGACTATGCTGAGCAGTTC. The chain carries TRBV13-2 and TRBJ2-1; tentative D call: TRBD1 (5 bases). The read gets to within 1 residue of the CDR3 end, and the germline J gene fills in the rest. The V gene's germline CDR1 is NNHNN and CDR2 SYGAGS (reference sequence). The V gene lost 2 bases and the J gene lost 2 bases, with 5 bases spanning the gap. There are 13 residues in the CDR3.

As for this clone: Germline and genes here are mouse. Read data end 1 residue before the CDR3 end; the end is taken from the germline J gene. V is TRBV5 and J is TRBJ2-5; D unresolved. Germline V gene sequence: CDR1 LGHNA, CDR2 YNLKQL (reference sequence). With 4 bases removed from V and 2 bases from J, the gap between germline ends came to 7 bases. The CDR3 is made up of 13 amino acids. CDR3 bases read: TGTGCCAGCAGCCCAGGTCCCCAAGACACCCAGTAC. It yields the protein CASSPGPQDTQY. The full CDR3 protein reads CASSPGPQDTQYF.

About this clone: The gene names here belong to mouse. The covered CDR3 bases are TGTGCAAGCAGCTTAGAGGGAGCTGAGCAGTTC. Translated, it gives CASSLEGAEQF. The full CDR3 is CASSLEGAEQFF. The gene calls are TRBV16 and TRBJ2-1; the D is unclear. The CDR3 is cut off 1 residue early in the read; its end comes from the germline J gene. Trimming left V 0 bases short and J 7 bases short, with 4 bases between. The CDR3 extends over 12 amino acids. Germline V gene lookup returns CDR1 SGHSA and CDR2 FRNQAP.

As for this clone: The germline and genes are mouse ones. The observed sequence ends 1 residue before the CDR3 terminus, with the missing tail filled in from the germline J gene. The chain carries TRBV5 and TRBJ2-4; D gene unclear. The CDR3 consists of 14 residues. The V end lost 1 base, the J end lost 2 bases, and 7 bases lay between the germline ends. Looked up from germline, CDR1 is LGHNA and CDR2 is YNLKQL (reference sequence). The CDR3 DNA, read in part, is TGTGCCAGCAGCCAAGTGGGCAATCAAAACACCTTGTAC. Translated, it gives CASSQVGNQNTLY. The whole CDR3 sequence reads CASSQVGNQNTLYF.

As regards this clone: Germline and genes here are mouse. The CDR3 end falls 1 residue outside the read, so it is completed with the germline J gene. The gene calls are TRBV31 and TRBJ1-1, with D uncertain. The V gene's germline CDR1 is GKSSPN and CDR2 SITVG. V gave up 1 base and J gave up 0 bases, with 6 bases separating them. The CDR3 covers 13 residues. Partial CDR3 DNA: TGTGCCTGGAGTCAGACACCAAACACAGAAGTCTTC. Translation gives CAWSQTPNTEVF. The whole CDR3 is CAWSQTPNTEVFF. The entire variable domain, with the rest obtained from reference TRBV31 and TRBJ1-1, is as follows: AQTIHQWPVAEIKAVGSPLSLGCTIKGKSSPNLYWYWQATGGTLQQLFYSITVGQVESVVQLNLSASRPKDDQFILSTEKLLLSHSGFYLCAWSQTPNTEVFFGKGTRLTVV.

This clone was recorded a few times. Mouse gene names apply. The CDR3 end is not reached by the read, which stops 1 residue before it; the germline J gene fills it in. The genes are TRBV19 and TRBJ2-7; D not resolved. There are 11 residues in the CDR3. CDR1 and CDR2 from the germline V gene are FNHDT and SITEND (reference sequence). The V and J ends lost 1 base and 4 bases respectively, with 3 bases between them. The CDR3: CASSIRYEQYF. The covered CDR3 bases are TGTGCCAGCAGTATAAGGTATGAACAGTAC.

Note on this clone: Any gene name here is a mouse gene name. The CDR3 goes on 1 residue after the read ends, and that part is filled in from the germline J gene. The V call is TRBV30, the J call TRBJ2-4; D is unresolved. V was shortened by 4 bases and J by 0 bases, with 5 bases between the two germline ends. The CDR3 is made up of 12 amino acids. CDR1 is SQVVS and CDR2 is ANEGSEA in the germline V gene. CDR3 protein: CSSTRSQNTLYF. CDR3 bases read: TGTAGTTCTACCCGTAGTCAAAACACCTTGTAC.

Note on this clone: Here the gene names and germline are mouse. Read coverage stops 1 residue before the CDR3 terminus; the germline J gene supplies the remainder. The gene calls are TRBV19 and TRBJ1-4; D gene unclear. With 3 bases removed from V and 11 bases from J, the gap between germline ends came to 8 bases. The CDR3 contains 11 residues. In germline, CDR1 is FNHDT, CDR2 SITEND (reference sequence). The CDR3 protein is CASSTGVRLFF. CDR3 DNA, as far as it was read: TGTGCCAGCAGTACCGGGGTGAGATTATTT.

A word on this clone: Gene and germline names: mouse. Read sequence stops 1 residue before the CDR3 end, and the germline J gene provides the missing end. This chain connects TRBV13-1 to TRBJ1-1, with 8 bases that match TRBD1. The CDR3 runs 15 residues. The germline CDR1 and CDR2 sequences are NSHNY and SYGAGN. The V segment lost 0 bases and the J segment 3 bases; nucleotides outside the gene matches: 4. This CDR3 is CASSDASQGDTEVFF. CDR3 DNA, as far as it was read: TGTGCCAGCAGTGATGCATCACAGGGGGACACAGAAGTCTTC.

This clone turned up a few times. Genes and germline are mouse. The read terminates 1 residue ahead of where the CDR3 ends, so the germline J gene completes it. V usage is TRBV4 and J usage is TRBJ1-4; possible D gene TRBD1, 6 bases. Germline CDR1 and CDR2: LGHDT and YNNKQL (reference sequence). V lost 5 bases and J lost 4, with 14 bases in between. CDR3 length: 15 amino acids. This chain's CDR3 is CASSPEGGDNERLFF. The CDR3 bases that were read are TGTGCCAGCAGCCCCGAGGGGGGCGACAACGAAAGATTATTT. Combining the CDR3 with reference TRBV4 and TRBJ1-4 gives the whole variable domain ETAVFQTPNYHVTQVGNEVSFNCKQTLGHDTMYWYKQDSKKLLKIMFSYNNKQLIVNETVPRRFSPQSSDKAHLNLRIKSVEPEDSAVYLCASSPEGGDNERLFFGHGTKLSVL.

Note on this clone: Gene names refer to mouse genes. Sequencing ends 1 residue short of the CDR3 end; the germline J gene provides the rest. The chain joins TRBV31 to TRBJ2-1; 7 nucleotides line up with TRBD2. The CDR3 runs 11 residues. Trimming took 4 bases from V and 6 from J; bases not matched to a gene: 0. Per the germline V gene, CDR1 is GKSSPN and CDR2 is SITVG. The CDR3 spells CAWTGGAEQFF. The DNA read from the CDR3 is TGTGCCTGGACTGGGGGTGCTGAGCAGTTC.

Points on this clone: Mouse gene names and germline throughout. The CDR3 end lies 1 residue beyond the end of the read and is filled in from the germline J gene. The J gene is TRBJ2-3, the V gene TRBV31; D is uncertain. Trimming removed 1 base at V and 4 bases at J, with 0 bases between. This CDR3 spans 10 amino acids. Germline CDR1 GKSSPN, CDR2 SITVG. The CDR3 bases that were read are TGTGCCTGGAGTCCAGAAACGCTGTAT. Protein product: CAWSPETLY. The full CDR3 protein is CAWSPETLYF.

Points on this clone: Mouse names are used for the genes. The CDR3 end is not reached by the read, which stops 1 residue before it; the germline J gene fills it in. The chain carries TRBV4 and TRBJ2-4; 7 bases line up with TRBD2. The ends lost 4 bases at V and 3 bases at J; junction bases unmatched: 1. The CDR3 has 13 residues. Germline-derived CDR1 and CDR2 are LGHDT and YNNKQL (reference sequence). Here the CDR3 reads CASSWGGQNTLYF. CDR3 DNA (partial): TGTGCCAGCAGCTGGGGGGGACAAAACACCTTGTAC.

The table lists this clone with a few counts. Each gene name is a mouse one. Read coverage stops 1 residue before the CDR3 terminus; the germline J gene supplies the remainder. The V and J genes are TRBV4 and TRBJ1-3; TRBD1 agrees at 7 bases. The CDR3 runs 14 residues. Per the germline V gene, CDR1 is LGHDT and CDR2 is YNNKQL (reference sequence). V shed 4 bases and J 2 bases; nucleotides not matched to a gene: 2. The CDR3 spells CASSLDRTGNTLYF. CDR3 DNA, as far as it was read: TGTGCCAGCAGCTTGGACAGGACTGGAAATACGCTCTAT.

In regard to this clone: Gene names are the mouse ones. Read sequence stops 1 residue before the CDR3 end, and the germline J gene provides the missing end. The chain employs TRBV1 and TRBJ2-7, with 13 bases fitting TRBD2. The J segment lost 6 bases and the V segment lost 0 bases, leaving 2 bases of the junction unmatched. Germline V gene data show CDR1 as NSQYPW and CDR2 as LRSPGD (reference sequence). This CDR3 has 15 residues. The CDR3 protein is CTCSADGTGGVEQYF. CDR3 bases read: TGCACCTGCAGTGCAGATGGGACTGGGGGGGTTGAACAGTAC.

Worth noting for this clone: Gene labels here are mouse ones. Read coverage stops 1 residue before the CDR3 terminus; the germline J gene supplies the remainder. V usage is TRBV13-2 and J usage is TRBJ2-5; D may be TRBD2 (6 bases). Germline CDR1 and CDR2: NNHNN and SYGAGS (reference sequence). The ends were cut back, 0 bases at V and 0 bases at J, with 8 bases in the middle. The CDR3 is 15 amino acids. Incomplete CDR3 DNA: TGTGCCAGCGGTGATGCTGGGGATAACCAAGACACCCAGTAC. It translates to CASGDAGDNQDTQY. The whole CDR3 sequence is CASGDAGDNQDTQYF.

For this clone: The genes and germline here are from mouse. Read data end 1 residue before the CDR3 end; the end is taken from the germline J gene. The chain uses TRBV3 and TRBJ2-7; D call uncertain. Trimming removed 1 base at V and 6 bases at J, with 7 bases between. CDR1 SNHLY and CDR2 FYNGKV come from the germline V gene (reference sequence). The CDR3 covers 12 residues. This chain's CDR3 is CASSLEGIEQYF. The part of the CDR3 DNA that was read is TGTGCCAGCAGCTTAGAAGGGATTGAACAGTAC.

A word on this clone: Any gene name here is a mouse gene name. The read gets to within 1 residue of the CDR3 end, and the germline J gene fills in the rest. V usage is TRBV13-1 and J usage is TRBJ1-5, with a tentative D call TRBD1 (5 bases). Germline V lookup: CDR1 NSHNY, CDR2 SYGAGN. Trimming shortened V by 2 bases and J by 2 bases, and 8 bases separated the two germline ends. This CDR3 spans 14 amino acids. CDR3 sequence: CASSERGDNQAPLF. The DNA read from the CDR3 is TGTGCCAGCAGTGAGAGGGGCGACAACCAGGCTCCGCTT.

Concerning this clone: Germline and genes: mouse. The CDR3 is cut off 1 residue early in the read; its end comes from the germline J gene. The rearrangement joins TRBV1 to TRBJ2-5; D is perhaps TRBD2 (5 bases). The germline V gene encodes CDR1 NSQYPW and CDR2 LRSPGD (reference sequence). The CDR3 runs to 14 residues. V shed 3 bases and J shed 0 bases, with 7 bases lying between them. The CDR3 reads CTCSAGVNQDTQYF. Incomplete CDR3 DNA: TGCACCTGCAGTGCTGGGGTTAACCAAGACACCCAGTAC.

As for this clone: The gene symbols are mouse symbols. Sequencing ends 1 residue short of the CDR3 end; the germline J gene provides the rest. The chain employs TRBV20 and TRBJ1-1; D is unclear. CDR3 length: 12 residues. Germline CDR1 is GFQATS and CDR2 is STVNSAI. V shed 0 bases and J shed 1 base, with 3 bases lying between them. The CDR3 DNA, read in part, is TGTGGTGCTAGGGAGGGAAACACAGAAGTCTTC. Translation: CGAREGNTEVF. Given in full, the CDR3 is CGAREGNTEVFF.

This clone was seen once. Gene and germline names: mouse. The CDR3 extends 1 residue past the end of the read, so its final part is completed from the germline J gene. The V gene is TRBV31, the J gene TRBJ2-5; 10 bases are a match to TRBD1. Germline lookup yields CDR1 GKSSPN and CDR2 SITVG. The CDR3 runs to 14 residues. Trimming at V came to 1 base and at J to 5 bases, leaving 3 bases not matched to a gene. Incomplete CDR3 DNA: TGTGCCTGGAGTCCCCGGGACAGGGGAGACACCCAGTAC. Translated, it gives CAWSPRDRGDTQY. In full, the CDR3 is CAWSPRDRGDTQYF.

About this clone itself: Mouse gene names apply. The sequence runs out 1 residue before the end of the CDR3; the remainder is reconstructed from the germline J gene. The rearrangement joins TRBV19 to TRBJ2-1; D is perhaps TRBD1 (6 bases). Trimming took 2 bases from V and 4 from J, leaving 7 bases between them. CDR1 is FNHDT, CDR2 SITEND, per germline (reference sequence). The CDR3 is 13 residues long. Partial CDR3 DNA: TGTGCCAGCAGTATTGGGACATATGCTGAGCAGTTC. This encodes CASSIGTYAEQF. The entire CDR3 protein reads CASSIGTYAEQFF.

With respect to this clone: Mouse gene names apply. From the germline J gene comes the end of the CDR3, since the read stops 1 residue before it. The V call is TRBV29, the J call TRBJ1-1; 7 positions agree with TRBD1. Germline CDR1 reads MSHET; CDR2 reads SYDVDS. The CDR3 runs 15 residues. With 5 bases clipped from V and 0 bases from J, the junction kept 6 bases outside the gene matches. CDR3 bases read: TGTGCTAGCAGTGACAGGGCCCTTGCAAACACAGAAGTCTTC. Residues: CASSDRALANTEVF. The CDR3 as a whole reads CASSDRALANTEVFF.

This clone was counted a single time. Gene and germline names: mouse. The CDR3 reads CASRRSYAEQFF. Partial CDR3 DNA: TGTGCCAGCAGGCGGTCCTATGCTGAGCAGTTC. The V and J genes are TRBV13-3 and TRBJ2-1; D call uncertain. Sequencing ends 1 residue short of the CDR3 end; the germline J gene provides the rest. V was clipped by 5 bases and J by 3 bases, with 6 bases between them. There are 12 residues in the CDR3. CDR1 NNHDY and CDR2 SYVADS come from the germline V gene.

As for this clone: Germline and genes: mouse. The read ends 1 residue shy of where the CDR3 ends; the end is completed using the germline J gene. The chain recombines TRBV29 with TRBJ1-1, with D perhaps TRBD1 (6 bases). Germline CDR1 is MSHET and CDR2 is SYDVDS. With 2 bases removed from V and 8 bases from J, the gap between germline ends came to 12 bases. The CDR3 runs 13 residues. The CDR3 protein is CASSLRGAREVFF. The part of the CDR3 DNA that was read is TGTGCTAGCAGTTTAAGGGGGGCGCGGGAAGTCTTC.